This TCR beta chain originates from a study of regulatory T cells in long-lasting Graves disease. The sample holds a few counts of this clonotype. Its antigen is not known. With iRepertoire HTBI primers and Arm-PCR of CDR3 regions, TCR beta libraries were built. As handled by the study authors: Identification across samples found fewer than 65 TRBV and approximately 15 TRBJ segments. TCRdb re-analysed the multiplex PCR reads in MiXCR, keeping a single row per CDR3 protein. The V and J calls reflect TCRdb's pipeline rather than the authors' work. The data contain approximately 360,000 distinct CDR3 sequences, 20% to 25% of them singletons. Time point indicated: persistent/refractory GD, antithyroid drugs over 5 years with positive TRAb. Construction of the TCR library relied on RNA isolated from PBMCs. All patients originated from an endocrinology department located in Xi'an, China. Overall study findings and caveats: Persistent Graves' cases showed lower TCR diversity than newly diagnosed cases. Persistent disease favored TRBV28, TRBJ1-2 and TRBJ2-5.

Germline V CDR1 and CDR2: DFQATT, SNEGSKA (reference sequence). V was pared by 3 bases and J by 3 bases, with 9 bases between. CDR3 length equals 13 residues. V usage is TRBV20-1 and J usage is TRBJ1-5, with D hard to call. The sequence was obtained from a woman aged 40 to 50 with Graves disease. Sequencing was performed on peripheral blood mononuclear cells (PBMCs), taken when the disease was refractory, from a patient treated with antithyroid drugs. This chain's CDR3 is CSARASPNQPQHF. Here the CDR3 DNA reads TGCAGTGCTAGGGCCTCCCCCAATCAGCCCCAGCATTTT.